Below, 8 T cell receptor beta chains from the same sample are listed, as sequenced in a study of vaccination effects on CD4 cells after COVID-19. Expansion with viral peptide pools was applied to antigen-specific CD4+ T cells by the ViraFEST assay prior to sequencing. Subsequent to 10 days of culture, CD4+ T cells were isolated. None of the vaccinated had previously contracted SARS-CoV-2, and their nucleocapsid antibodies tested negative. Here immunoSEQ multiplex PCR was the method, and the copy in TCRdb shows in-frame clones only, minus some. The sample lists about 73,000 clones, around 74% seen once, with over 2.5% in the top ten. Antigen specificity for these receptors is unknown. The sample in question was CD4+ T cells from PBMCs cultured with HCoV-NL63 spike peptides, obtained before COVID-19 vaccination. Source of these receptors: a human donor who received a COVID-19 vaccine.

This clone was recorded a few times. The chain recombines TRBV21-1 with TRBJ1-3; the DNA was not compared with TRBD1, the D call given in the table. TRBV21-1 corresponds to a pseudogene. The CDR3 sequence is 16 residues long. DNA for the CDR3: TGTGCCAGCAGCAAAGTGGCGGGACAGGGCCCCAACACCATATATTTT. This codes for CASSKVAGQGPNTIYF.

The J gene is TRBJ1-1, the V gene TRBV5-1; D gene uncertain. V gave up 10 bases and J gave up 1 base, with 14 bases separating them. Germline V CDR1 and CDR2: SGHRS, YFSETQ. CDR3 length: 13 residues. CDR3: CASNIGPNTEAFF. Written as DNA, the CDR3 is TGCGCCTCCAACATCGGCCCGAACACTGAAGCTTTCTTT.

The rearrangement links TRBV5-1 to TRBJ2-3; 9 positions match TRBD2. V shed 0 bases and J 6 bases; nucleotides not matched to a gene: 8. The germline CDR1 and CDR2 sequences are SGHRS and YFSETQ. The CDR3 spans 16 residues. CDR3 in DNA: TGCGCCAGCAGCTTGGATCCTAGCGGGGTCGGGGATACGCAGTATTTT. This sequence encodes CASSLDPSGVGDTQYF.

In this sample, this clone turned up a few times. This chain links TRBV5-5 with TRBJ1-3; TRBD1 matches 7 bases. CDR1 is SGHKS, CDR2 YYEKEE, per germline (reference sequence). There are 14 residues in the CDR3. Germline trimming cut 0 bases from V and 7 bases from J; bases unmatched to any gene: 4. CDR3 nucleotide sequence: TGTGCCAGCAGCTTGGAACAGGGGCGGAACACCATATATTTT. Residues: CASSLEQGRNTIYF.

The chain couples TRBV4-3 to TRBJ1-4; unclear D gene. Trimming stripped 4 bases from V and 2 bases from J, with 14 bases between. Germline CDR1 and CDR2: LGHNA and YSLEER. The CDR3 has 16 amino acids. CDR3 bases: TGCGCCAGCAGCCCCCGCACCGGGAACACTAATGAAAAACTGTTTTTT. Protein product: CASSPRTGNTNEKLFF.

The chain carries TRBV4-3 and TRBJ2-5; TRBD1 matches 10 bases. Germline V CDR1 and CDR2: LGHNA, YSLEER. The CDR3 runs to 16 residues. With V trimmed by 4 bases and J by 0 bases, 5 bases remained unmatched. CDR3 in DNA: TGCGCCAGCAGCCGGGGACAGGGGAGGTACCAAGAGACCCAGTACTTC. Amino acid sequence: CASSRGQGRYQETQYF.

The chain links TRBV5-4 to TRBJ2-2; D is unresolved. With 0 bases removed from V and 8 bases from J, the gap between germline ends came to 8 bases. This CDR3 spans 13 amino acids. In germline, CDR1 is SGHNT, CDR2 YYREEE (reference sequence). The CDR3 nucleotides are TGTGCCAGCAGCTTGGGAGGCCAAGGGGAGCTGTTTTTT. Amino acids: CASSLGGQGELFF. Full variable domain (outside the CDR3, taken from reference TRBV5-4 and TRBJ2-2): ETGVTQSPTHLIKTRGQQVTLRCSSQSGHNTVSWYQQALGQGPQFIFQYYREEENGRGNFPPRFSGLQFPNYSSELNVNALELDDSALYLCASSLGGQGELFFGEGSRLTVL.

This clone was observed a handful of times. V gene TRBV18 combines with J gene TRBJ2-1, with a weak D call TRBD1 (5 bases). V lost 3 bases and J lost 4, with 7 bases in between. Germline assignment: CDR1 KGHSH and CDR2 LQKENI. The CDR3 sequence is 13 residues long. Here the CDR3 reads CASSPGLYNEQFF. The CDR3, as DNA: TGTGCCAGCTCACCGGGGCTGTACAATGAGCAGTTCTTC. Variable domain in full (rest from reference TRBV18 and TRBJ2-1): NAGVMQNPRHLVRRRGQEARLRCSPMKGHSHVYWYRQLPEEGLKFMVYLQKENIIDESGMPKERFSAEFPKEGPSILRIQQVVRGDSAAYFCASSPGLYNEQFFGPGTRLTVL.